The source of this T cell receptor beta chain is a study of blood T cell repertoires in COVID-19. Profiled with immunoSEQ multiplex PCR; TCRdb holds only in-frame clones, not every one. The repertoire holds fewer than 350,000 clones, roughly nine tenths seen once, with about an eighth in the top ten. Trimming took off 4 bases at V and 4 bases at J, with 12 bases between the two ends. CDR3 length: 13 residues. Germline V CDR1 and CDR2: SGHRS, YFSETQ. Material: peripheral blood. J is TRBJ2-7 and V is TRBV5-1; D is possibly TRBD2 (5 bases). The sequence was collected from a woman in her twenties or thirties with COVID-19, enrolled during active disease. The CDR3 is CASSPIGGYEQYF. In DNA form, the CDR3 reads TGCGCCAGCAGCCCGATCGGCGGGTACGAGCAGTACTTC.